These 21 T cell receptor beta chains originate from one sample sequenced in a study of neurological immune-mediated disorders. TCRdb analysed the 5' RACE reads with MiXCR anew, one entry per CDR3 protein. The sample lists 50,000 to 80,000 distinct CDR3 sequences, roughly 3.2% seen once, with roughly 3.7% in the top ten. The source material was PBMCs. These receptors all come from a man between 40 and 49 years old with multiple sclerosis.

This clonotype was recorded many times. This chain joins TRBV6-4 and TRBJ2-1; D may be TRBD2 (6 bases). Germline values: CDR1 MRHNA, CDR2 SNTAGT. The V end was cut by 3 bases, the J end by 0 bases, with 12 bases between. The CDR3 covers 16 residues. CDR3 sequence (DNA): TGTGCCAGCAGTGATATGGGGGGTAGCTCCTACAATGAGCAGTTCTTC. Its protein is CASSDMGGSSYNEQFF.

This clonotype was seen many times. This rearrangement joins TRBV15 to TRBJ2-2; perhaps TRBD1 as D (5 bases). Deletions cut 3 bases from V and 4 bases from J, with 9 bases between. The CDR3 runs to 14 residues. Germline assignment: CDR1 LNHNV and CDR2 YYDKDF (reference sequence). As DNA, the CDR3 is TGTGCCACCAGCAGGACAGCGACCACCGGGGAGCTGTTTTTT. Protein: CATSRTATTGELFF.

This clonotype was counted many times. This rearrangement joins TRBV20-1 to TRBJ2-7; 7 nucleotides agree with TRBD2. The CDR3 has 16 residues. V shed 1 base, J shed 1 base, and the junction held 10 bases outside the gene matches. Germline lookup yields CDR1 DFQATT and CDR2 SNEGSKA (reference sequence). This chain's CDR3 is CSARGPPASGSYEQYF. CDR3 sequence (DNA): TGCAGTGCTAGAGGCCCCCCGGCTAGCGGATCCTACGAGCAGTACTTC.

This clonotype was detected many times. This chain connects TRBV3-1 to TRBJ1-3; a weak D match, TRBD1 (6 bases). Germline V gene sequence: CDR1 LGHDT, CDR2 YNNKEL (reference sequence). Trimming took 4 bases from V and 1 from J, leaving 11 bases between them. This CDR3 is 15 amino acids long. Here the CDR3 reads CASSPQGQSGNTIYF. CDR3 nucleotides: TGTGCCAGCAGCCCACAGGGACAATCTGGAAACACCATATATTTT.

This clonotype was seen ten or more times. Written as DNA, the CDR3 is TGTGCCAGCAGCGGAAGACCGGGACAGAACCCCAATTCACCCCTCCACTTT. Amino acid sequence: CASSGRPGQNPNSPLHF. The chain employs TRBV7-8 and TRBJ1-6; 7 nucleotides match TRBD1. CDR3 length: 17 amino acids. Looked up from germline, CDR1 is SGHVS and CDR2 is FQNEAQ. V shed 5 bases and J 7 bases; nucleotides not matched to a gene: 14.

This clonotype was counted at least ten times. This chain's CDR3 is CASSLTGTGDHEQYF. CDR3 in DNA: TGCGCCAGCAGCCTAACCGGGACAGGGGACCACGAGCAGTACTTC. The chain joins TRBV4-1 to TRBJ2-7, with 10 bases fitting TRBD1. The CDR3 covers 15 residues. Germline-derived CDR1 and CDR2 are MGHRA and YSYEKL. The junction had 8 bases not matched to a gene; V was cut back by 4 bases and J by 5 bases.

This clonotype was recorded at least ten times. J is TRBJ1-5 and V is TRBV20-1; D may be TRBD1 (5 bases). The CDR3 runs to 14 residues. V lost 5 bases and J 2 bases, leaving 13 bases between the germline ends. In germline, CDR1 is DFQATT, CDR2 SNEGSKA (reference sequence). The CDR3 loop reads CSAAPSGGNQPQHF. Written as DNA, the CDR3 is TGCAGTGCTGCCCCCTCGGGGGGCAATCAGCCCCAGCATTTT.

Many counts were recorded for this clonotype. The chain links TRBV12-3 or TRBV12-4 to TRBJ1-4; unclear D gene. Trimming cost V 8 bases and J 8 bases, with 12 bases left between them. The CDR3 has 12 amino acids. CDR3 protein: CASGSYQEKLFF. In DNA form, the CDR3 reads TGTGCCAGCGGCTCTTACCAAGAAAAACTGTTTTTT.

This clonotype was counted ten times or more. This chain joins TRBV15 and TRBJ2-3; unclear D gene. There are 14 residues in the CDR3. Trimming left V 1 base short and J 3 bases short, with 8 bases between. Germline V gene lookup returns CDR1 LNHNV and CDR2 YYDKDF (reference sequence). CDR3 coding DNA: TGTGCCACCAGCAGAGGGCCTAGTACAGATACGCAGTATTTT. Translated: CATSRGPSTDTQYF.

This clonotype was found many times. This chain joins TRBV7-7 and TRBJ2-3; 7 nucleotides line up with TRBD1. This CDR3 spans 15 amino acids. Germline assignment: CDR1 SSHAT and CDR2 FNYEAQ (reference sequence). V lost 4 bases, J lost 2 bases, and 6 bases stayed unmatched. In nucleotides, the CDR3 is TGTGCCAGCAGCTCGGGACAGTCTCACACAGATACGCAGTATTTT. Translating gives CASSSGQSHTDTQYF.

This clonotype has ten or more counts. The genes are TRBV27 and TRBJ2-7; D is unclear. Germline CDR1 is MNHEY and CDR2 is SMNVEV (reference sequence). The CDR3 extends over 15 amino acids. The ends were cut back, 2 bases at V and 1 base at J, with 12 bases in the middle. Here the CDR3 reads CASSLTFGASYEQYF. In DNA form, the CDR3 reads TGTGCCAGCAGTTTAACTTTCGGCGCTTCCTACGAGCAGTACTTC.

This chain links TRBV7-2 with TRBJ1-2; D is uncertain. Germline CDR1 is SGHTA and CDR2 is FQGNSA. V lost 1 base, J lost 4 bases, and 7 bases lay in between. This CDR3 spans 13 amino acids. CDR3 in DNA: TGTGCCAGCAGCTTAGTCCAGATCTATGGCTACACCTTC. This encodes CASSLVQIYGYTF.

The sample holds many counts of this clonotype. The chain has TRBV3-1 and TRBJ1-2, with TRBD1 matching over 7 bases. Trimming at V came to 3 bases and at J to 4 bases, leaving 8 bases not matched to a gene. The CDR3 length is 15 residues. CDR1 is LGHDT, CDR2 YNNKEL, per germline (reference sequence). CDR3 nucleotide sequence: TGTGCCAGCAGCCATGGAGACAGGGAGTCCTATGGCTACACCTTC. The encoded protein is CASSHGDRESYGYTF.

This clonotype appeared many times. V usage is TRBV11-2 and J usage is TRBJ2-1; the D is unclear. This CDR3 comprises 12 residues. Trimming cost V 5 bases and J 8 bases, with 10 bases left between them. The germline V gene has CDR1 SGHAT and CDR2 FQNNGV. The CDR3 loop is CASSPTTDEQFF. The CDR3 DNA reads as TGTGCCAGCAGCCCCACTACGGATGAGCAGTTCTTC.

This clonotype has at least ten counts. The rearrangement links TRBV5-1 to TRBJ2-7; maybe TRBD2 (6 bases). This CDR3 has 13 amino acids. V gave up 4 bases and J gave up 3 bases, with 11 bases separating them. In germline, CDR1 is SGHRS, CDR2 YFSETQ. This chain's CDR3 is CASSPAGNYEQYF. Here the CDR3 DNA reads TGCGCCAGCAGCCCGGCGGGGAACTACGAGCAGTACTTC.

This clonotype has at least ten counts. The chain is built from TRBV20-1 and TRBJ1-1; D is unclear. The CDR3 runs to 13 residues. CDR1 is DFQATT and CDR2 is SNEGSKA in the germline V gene (reference sequence). V lost 6 bases and J 0 bases, leaving 11 bases between the germline ends. CDR3 region: CSAKNGVNTEAFF. The CDR3 nucleotides are TGCAGTGCCAAAAATGGGGTGAACACTGAAGCTTTCTTT.

This clonotype appeared many times. The gene calls are TRBV7-2 and TRBJ2-7; D call uncertain. This CDR3 has 14 amino acids. Germline-derived CDR1 and CDR2 are SGHTA and FQGNSA. Deletions cut 5 bases from V and 0 bases from J, with 11 bases between. The CDR3 here is CASSPSVTSYEQYF. For the CDR3, the DNA is TGTGCCAGCAGCCCCTCCGTTACCTCCTACGAGCAGTACTTC. Using reference TRBV7-2 and TRBJ2-7 for the parts outside the CDR3, the full variable domain is GAGVSQSPSNKVTEKGKDVELRCDPISGHTALYWYRQSLGQGLEFLIYFQGNSAPDKSGLPSDRFSAERTGGSVSTLTIQRTQQEDSAVYLCASSPSVTSYEQYFGPGTRLTVT.

At least ten counts were recorded for this clonotype. The CDR3 spells CASPRQGLGEQFF. CDR3 bases: TGTGCCAGCCCCCGACAGGGGTTGGGTGAGCAGTTCTTC. The genes are TRBV7-9 and TRBJ2-1, with 8 bases aligning to TRBD1. J was trimmed by 9 bases and V by 8 bases; bases with no gene match: 9. CDR1 is SEHNR, CDR2 FQNEAQ, per germline (reference sequence). The CDR3 has 13 residues.

This clonotype was recorded at least ten times. This sequence joins TRBV6-5 and TRBJ1-3; 9 bases align to TRBD1. J was trimmed by 2 bases and V by 6 bases; bases with no gene match: 5. The CDR3 length is 15 residues. The germline V gene encodes CDR1 MNHEY and CDR2 SVGAGI. The CDR3 bases are TGTGCCAGCAGCCTTAACAGGGGGCCTGGAAACACCATATATTTT. The encoded protein is CASSLNRGPGNTIYF.

This clonotype showed up many times. This rearrangement joins TRBV29-1 to TRBJ1-2; the match to TRBD1 covers 8 bases. CDR1 is SQVTM, CDR2 ANQGSEA, per germline. The CDR3 runs 16 residues. With V trimmed by 7 bases and J by 4 bases, 17 bases remained unmatched. CDR3 residues: CSAYHGQGATFYGYTF. CDR3 nucleotides: TGCAGCGCCTACCACGGTCAGGGGGCGACTTTCTATGGCTACACCTTC. Full variable domain (rest looked up from reference TRBV29-1 and TRBJ1-2): SAVISQKPSRDICQRGTSLTIQCQVDSQVTMMFWYRQQPGQSLTLIATANQGSEATYESGFVIDKFPISRPNLTFSTLTVSNMSPEDSSIYLCSAYHGQGATFYGYTFGSGTRLTVV.

In this sample, this clonotype turned up many times. The chain is built from TRBV7-6 and TRBJ2-3; 14 bases are a match to TRBD2. The CDR3 has 17 residues. V gave up 4 bases and J gave up 4 bases; unmatched junction bases: 7. The germline V gene has CDR1 SGHVS and CDR2 FNYEAQ. The CDR3 spells CASSYKSGLAGADTQYF. In DNA form, the CDR3 reads TGTGCCAGCAGCTATAAATCGGGACTAGCGGGAGCAGATACGCAGTATTTT. The full variable domain, completed using reference TRBV7-6 and TRBJ2-3, is GAGVSQSPRYKVTKRGQDVALRCDPISGHVSLYWYRQALGQGPEFLTYFNYEAQQDKSGLPNDRFSAERPEGSISTLTIQRTEQRDSAMYRCASSYKSGLAGADTQYFGPGTRLTVL.